The text below deals with one TCR beta chain. The sample is drawn from a study of blood T cell repertoires in COVID-19. Sequencing was performed with immunoSEQ multiplex PCR; in TCRdb, only in-frame clones are kept and a portion is missing. The data hold about 180,000 clones, with roughly 83% observed a single time. The length of the CDR3 is 13 residues. V dropped 5 bases and J dropped 9; count of bases not matched to a gene: 6. From germline, CDR1 is SGHNT and CDR2 YENEEA. The clonotype originates from a woman under 40 who had recovered from COVID-19. The rearrangement uses TRBV11-3 and TRBJ2-1; the match to TRBD1 covers 8 bases. The source material was PBMCs or T cells enriched from blood (not recorded which). Here the CDR3 reads CASSPAGGGEQFF. In nucleotides, the CDR3 is TGTGCCAGCAGCCCTGCAGGGGGCGGTGAGCAGTTCTTC.